This TCR beta chain was captured in a study of blood T cell repertoires in COVID-19. As for the study in general: In each case, the material was cDNA or gDNA derived from T cells, B-cell-depleted T cells, or PBMCs.

In the authors' methods: Estimates of nucleated cell counts were drawn from the amplification of reference gene primers. Sequencing used immunoSEQ multiplex PCR; TCRdb keeps in-frame clones, though not all of them. That table is the source of V, J and clone size, and D and trimming were worked out from the DNA. The table shows 70,000 or so clones, with roughly four fifths occurring only once. The germline V gene has CDR1 SNHLY and CDR2 FYNNEI. The CDR3 length is 21 residues. Trimming took off 3 bases at V and 5 bases at J, with 29 bases between the two ends. The receptor comes from a man in his 70s with acute or convalescent COVID-19. The gene calls are TRBV2 and TRBJ1-6; TRBD1 is a possible D gene (6 bases). Sequencing was carried out using peripheral blood. The CDR3: CASSELGQLGWSPGDNSPLHF. The CDR3 DNA sequence: TGTGCCAGCAGTGAGCTCGGACAGCTCGGGTGGTCGCCGGGTGATAATTCACCCCTCCACTTT.